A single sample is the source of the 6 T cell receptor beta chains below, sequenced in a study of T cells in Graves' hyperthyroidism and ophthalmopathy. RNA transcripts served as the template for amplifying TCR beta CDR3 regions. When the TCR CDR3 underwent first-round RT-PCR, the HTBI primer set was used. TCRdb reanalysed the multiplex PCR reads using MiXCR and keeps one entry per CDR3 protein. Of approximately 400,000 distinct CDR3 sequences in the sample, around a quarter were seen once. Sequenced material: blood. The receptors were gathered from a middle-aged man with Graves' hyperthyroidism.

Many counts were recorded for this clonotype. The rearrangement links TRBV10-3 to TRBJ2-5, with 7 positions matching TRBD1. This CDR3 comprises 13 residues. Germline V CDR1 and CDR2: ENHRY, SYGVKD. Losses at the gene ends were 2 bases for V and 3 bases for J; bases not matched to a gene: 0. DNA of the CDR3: TGTGCCATCAGTGAGGGACAGGAAGAGACCCAGTACTTC. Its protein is CAISEGQEETQYF.

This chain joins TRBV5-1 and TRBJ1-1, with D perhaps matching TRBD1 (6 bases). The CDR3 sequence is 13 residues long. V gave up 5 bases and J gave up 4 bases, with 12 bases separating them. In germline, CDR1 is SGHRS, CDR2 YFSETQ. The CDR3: CASSYRESTEAFF. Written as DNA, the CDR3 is TGCGCCAGCAGTTACAGGGAGAGCACTGAAGCTTTCTTT.

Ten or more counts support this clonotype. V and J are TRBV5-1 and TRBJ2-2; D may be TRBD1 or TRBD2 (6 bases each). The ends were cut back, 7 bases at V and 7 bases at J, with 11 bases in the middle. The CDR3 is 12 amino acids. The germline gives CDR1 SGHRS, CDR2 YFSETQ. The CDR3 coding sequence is TGCGCCAGCCGCAGGGGAGGCGGGGAGCTGTTTTTT. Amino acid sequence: CASRRGGGELFF. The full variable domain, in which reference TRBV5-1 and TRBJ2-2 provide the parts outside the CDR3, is KAGVTQTPRYLIKTRGQQVTLSCSPISGHRSVSWYQQTPGQGLQFLFEYFSETQRNKGNFPGRFSGRQFSNSRSEMNVSTLELGDSALYLCASRRGGGELFFGEGSRLTVL.

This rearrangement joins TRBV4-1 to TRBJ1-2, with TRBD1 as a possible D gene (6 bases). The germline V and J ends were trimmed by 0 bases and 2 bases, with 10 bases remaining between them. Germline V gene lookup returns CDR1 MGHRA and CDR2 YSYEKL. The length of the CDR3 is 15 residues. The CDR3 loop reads CASSQDPDRNYGYTF. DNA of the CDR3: TGCGCCAGCAGCCAAGACCCAGACAGGAACTATGGCTACACCTTC.

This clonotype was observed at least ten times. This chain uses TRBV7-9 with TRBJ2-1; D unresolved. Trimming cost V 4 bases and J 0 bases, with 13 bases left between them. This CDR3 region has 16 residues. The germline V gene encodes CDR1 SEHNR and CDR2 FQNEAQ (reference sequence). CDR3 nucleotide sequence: TGTGCCAGCAGCTCCTATCTCAAAGGCTCCTACAATGAGCAGTTCTTC. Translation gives CASSSYLKGSYNEQFF. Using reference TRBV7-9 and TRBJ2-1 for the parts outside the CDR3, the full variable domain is DTGVSQNPRHKITKRGQNVTFRCDPISEHNRLYWYRQTLGQGPEFLTYFQNEAQLEKSRLLSDRFSAERPKGSFSTLEIQRTEQGDSAMYLCASSSYLKGSYNEQFFGPGTRLTVL.

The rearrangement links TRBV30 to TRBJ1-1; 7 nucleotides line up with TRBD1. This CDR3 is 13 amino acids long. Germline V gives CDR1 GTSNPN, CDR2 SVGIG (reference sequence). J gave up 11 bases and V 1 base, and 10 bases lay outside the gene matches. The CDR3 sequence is CAWSAIQGSSAFF. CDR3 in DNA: TGTGCCTGGAGTGCCATACAGGGGTCCTCTGCTTTCTTT.